These 32 T cell receptor beta chains share one sample of origin, sequenced in a study of technical replicates of blood from several donors. Assay used: immunoSEQ multiplex PCR; TCRdb lists only in-frame clones, some missing. The profile shows approximately 74,000 clones, over 70% of them singletons. The source material was PBMCs. The receptors come from a human donor in good health. Some clones in this sample may be carry-over from other donors' samples.

This chain connects TRBV7-3 to TRBJ2-7, with 9 bases fitting TRBD2. V shed 1 base and J 2 bases; nucleotides not matched to a gene: 3. The CDR3 runs 15 residues. Germline V gene lookup returns CDR1 SGHTA and CDR2 FQGTGA. The DNA of the CDR3 is TGTGCCAGCAGCTTAAGTAGCGGGGGCCCCTACGAGCAGTACTTC. Residues: CASSLSSGGPYEQYF.

V gene TRBV4-3 combines with J gene TRBJ2-1, with D tentatively TRBD2 (5 bases). Germline loops: CDR1 LGHNA, CDR2 YSLEER. V lost 0 bases and J 7 bases, leaving 10 bases between the germline ends. CDR3 length: 14 amino acids. CDR3 sequence reads: CASSQEERSNEQFF. CDR3 in DNA: TGCGCCAGCAGCCAAGAGGAGCGGTCGAATGAGCAGTTCTTC.

V usage is TRBV7-2 and J usage is TRBJ2-7, with 13 bases lining up with TRBD2. The CDR3 is made up of 14 amino acids. Losses at the gene ends were 4 bases for V and 3 bases for J; bases not matched to a gene: 0. Germline V gene data show CDR1 as SGHTA and CDR2 as FQGNSA. The CDR3 loop reads CASSWTSGSYEQYF. CDR3 in DNA: TGTGCCAGCAGCTGGACTAGCGGGAGCTACGAGCAGTACTTC.

The chain recombines TRBV9 with TRBJ1-2; D ambiguous. CDR1 and CDR2 (germline): SGDLS, YYNGEE. This CDR3 region has 13 residues. Trimming stripped 4 bases from V and 6 bases from J, with 13 bases between. The CDR3 region is CASSLRTGNGYTF. Written as DNA, the CDR3 is TGTGCCAGCAGCTTACGGACGGGAAATGGCTACACCTTC.

J is TRBJ2-7 and V is TRBV4-3; 9 nucleotides agree with TRBD2. V lost 3 bases and J lost 0; bases outside the gene matches: 6. The CDR3 spans 16 residues. From germline, CDR1 is LGHNA and CDR2 YSLEER. DNA of the CDR3: TGCGCCAGCAGCCAGGTAGCGGGAGCTCCCTCCTACGAGCAGTACTTC. It encodes CASSQVAGAPSYEQYF.

This chain uses TRBV6-5 with TRBJ1-2, with D possibly matching TRBD1 (5 bases). The CDR3 is 14 amino acids. V lost 2 bases and J lost 0, with 7 bases in between. Germline V gives CDR1 MNHEY, CDR2 SVGAGI. The CDR3 sequence is CASSYRGTNYGYTF. Here the CDR3 DNA reads TGTGCCAGCAGTTACAGGGGAACTAACTATGGCTACACCTTC.

The chain links TRBV11-1 to TRBJ2-2; 11 bases fit TRBD2. The CDR3 sequence is 19 residues long. Germline V CDR1 and CDR2: SGHAT, FQDESV (reference sequence). V was clipped by 1 base and J by 0 bases; unmatched bases: 7. Here the CDR3 DNA reads TGTGCCAGCAGCTTAGTTCCGGGACTAGCGGCCTCGAACACCGGGGAGCTGTTTTTT. It translates to CASSLVPGLAASNTGELFF.

The chain links TRBV15 to TRBJ2-1, with 12 bases identical to TRBD2. The CDR3 runs 17 residues. In germline, CDR1 is LNHNV, CDR2 YYDKDF (reference sequence). The V and J ends lost 2 bases and 4 bases, in that order; junction bases with no gene match: 6. The CDR3 DNA reads TGTGCCACCAGCAGACCCGACGGACTAGCGGGATACAATGAGCAGTTCTTC. Translated: CATSRPDGLAGYNEQFF.

This rearrangement joins TRBV9 to TRBJ1-3; D uncertain. V was pared by 0 bases and J by 4 bases, with 11 bases between. From germline, CDR1 is SGDLS and CDR2 YYNGEE. This CDR3 comprises 15 residues. DNA for the CDR3: TGTGCCAGCAGCGTAGCTGTGGGCAGGGGAAACACCATATATTTT. It yields the protein CASSVAVGRGNTIYF.

The CDR3 loop is CASSAGLAGLRWKQFF. The CDR3 DNA is TGTGCCAGCAGTGCGGGACTAGCGGGGTTGAGGTGGAAGCAGTTCTTC. The rearrangement joins TRBV27 to TRBJ2-1; 13 bases match TRBD2. This CDR3 has 16 amino acids. The germline V gene encodes CDR1 MNHEY and CDR2 SMNVEV (reference sequence). V lost 5 bases to trimming and J lost 11 bases; unmatched junction nucleotides: 12.

This rearrangement joins TRBV7-8 to TRBJ2-2; D is possibly TRBD2 (7 bases). The germline V gene encodes CDR1 SGHVS and CDR2 FQNEAQ. CDR3 length equals 15 residues. Trimming removed 2 bases at V and 5 bases at J, with 12 bases between. This CDR3 reads CASSLTGGRTGELFF. CDR3 DNA sequence: TGTGCCAGCAGCTTAACGGGGGGCAGAACCGGGGAGCTGTTTTTT.

V usage is TRBV5-4 and J usage is TRBJ2-1, with 9 bases matching TRBD2. The V gene's germline CDR1 is SGHNT and CDR2 YYREEE (reference sequence). J lost 9 bases, V lost 0 bases, and 10 bases had no gene match. The CDR3 length is 16 residues. This chain's CDR3 is CASSLGERGVGGEQFF. The CDR3 nucleotides are TGTGCCAGCAGCTTGGGGGAGCGGGGGGTAGGAGGTGAGCAGTTCTTC.

The rearrangement uses TRBV7-9 and TRBJ2-1; 8 nucleotides line up with TRBD1. Trimming cost V 2 bases and J 7 bases; bases outside gene matches: 4. Germline assignment: CDR1 SEHNR and CDR2 FQNEAQ (reference sequence). The CDR3 is 14 residues long. DNA for the CDR3: TGTGCCAGCAGCTTACAGGGGGCCTCAAATGAGCAGTTCTTC. Its protein product is CASSLQGASNEQFF.

V usage is TRBV5-4 and J usage is TRBJ2-5; TRBD2 matches at 10 bases. The CDR3 length is 15 residues. Germline V CDR1 and CDR2: SGHNT, YYREEE (reference sequence). J was trimmed by 4 bases and V by 4 bases; bases with no gene match: 7. The CDR3 DNA follows: TGTGCCAGCAGCCACCTAGCGGGGGAGGTAGAGACCCAGTACTTC. It is translated as CASSHLAGEVETQYF. Complete variable domain (other parts from reference TRBV5-4 and TRBJ2-5): ETGVTQSPTHLIKTRGQQVTLRCSSQSGHNTVSWYQQALGQGPQFIFQYYREEENGRGNFPPRFSGLQFPNYSSELNVNALELDDSALYLCASSHLAGEVETQYFGPGTRLLVL.

The chain uses TRBV12-5 and TRBJ1-6, with a possible D match to TRBD1 (5 bases). Germline V CDR1 and CDR2: LGHNT, FRNRAP. Trimming pared 3 bases from V and 8 bases from J, leaving 8 bases between. The CDR3 contains 13 residues. The DNA of the CDR3 is TGTGCTAGTGGTTTAGTCAGGGATTCACCCCTCCACTTT. Its protein product is CASGLVRDSPLHF.

The rearrangement links TRBV5-4 to TRBJ1-6; TRBD1 agrees at 8 bases. This CDR3 is built from 15 residues. Unmatched junction bases numbered 6, after V lost 2 bases and J lost 8 bases. Germline V gene sequence: CDR1 SGHNT, CDR2 YYREEE (reference sequence). The DNA of the CDR3 is TGTGCCAGCAGCTTAGACAGGGGAAGCTATTCACCCCTCCACTTT. Residues: CASSLDRGSYSPLHF.

The V and J genes are TRBV7-9 and TRBJ2-1; a possible D gene is TRBD1 (6 bases). The CDR3 runs 13 residues. Germline V lookup: CDR1 SEHNR, CDR2 FQNEAQ (reference sequence). V lost 2 bases, J lost 6 bases, and 8 bases lay in between. The CDR3 is CASSLRRGNEQFF. DNA of the CDR3: TGTGCCAGCAGCTTACGCAGGGGCAATGAGCAGTTCTTC.

The chain carries TRBV7-9 and TRBJ2-3, with 8 bases identical to TRBD1. The CDR3 has 13 amino acids. Unmatched junction bases numbered 1, after V lost 4 bases and J lost 4 bases. CDR1 SEHNR and CDR2 FQNEAQ come from the germline V gene (reference sequence). CDR3 in DNA: TGTGCCAGCAGCTCCAGGGGGCCAGATACGCAGTATTTT. Its protein product is CASSSRGPDTQYF.

A few counts support this clone. The chain couples TRBV7-9 to TRBJ1-1; possible D gene TRBD1, 5 bases. The CDR3 runs 11 residues. Germline V gene lookup returns CDR1 SEHNR and CDR2 FQNEAQ (reference sequence). V lost 5 bases and J lost 9, with 10 bases in between. The chain's CDR3 is CASSIQVKAFF. In DNA form, the CDR3 reads TGTGCCAGCAGCATACAGGTCAAAGCTTTCTTT. Filled out from reference TRBV7-9 and TRBJ1-1, the complete variable domain reads DTGVSQNPRHKITKRGQNVTFRCDPISEHNRLYWYRQTLGQGPEFLTYFQNEAQLEKSRLLSDRFSAERPKGSFSTLEIQRTEQGDSAMYLCASSIQVKAFFGQGTRLTVV.

The genes are TRBV19 and TRBJ2-6, with TRBD2 matching over 13 bases. Unmatched junction bases numbered 8, after V lost 5 bases and J lost 1 base. CDR3 length: 19 residues. Germline CDR1 LNHDA, CDR2 SQIVND (reference sequence). CDR3 coding DNA: TGTGCCAGTAGTGGAGGACTAGCGGGAGCCCGGTCTGGGGCCAACGTCCTGACTTTC. Translated: CASSGGLAGARSGANVLTF.

V usage is TRBV11-2 and J usage is TRBJ2-2, with D tentatively TRBD1 (6 bases). V was trimmed by 3 bases and J by 7 bases, leaving 15 bases between them. Germline CDR1 reads SGHAT; CDR2 reads FQNNGV. The CDR3 has 15 amino acids. The CDR3 DNA follows: TGTGCCAGCAGCTTCTTAACAGGGCTAGGCGGGGAGCTGTTTTTT. Protein product: CASSFLTGLGGELFF.

This clone occurred a few times. The V call is TRBV18, the J call TRBJ1-6; TRBD1 matches at 10 bases. Germline V gene lookup returns CDR1 KGHSH and CDR2 LQKENI. Germline trimming cut 5 bases from V and 7 bases from J; bases unmatched to any gene: 8. CDR3 length equals 16 residues. The CDR3 DNA reads TGTGCCAGCTCAAATACACAGGACAGGGGGAATTCACCCCTCCACTTT. It translates to CASSNTQDRGNSPLHF.

CDR3 in amino acids: CASSQEFFANTGELFF. CDR3 nucleotide sequence: TGTGCCAGCAGCCAAGAGTTTTTCGCGAACACCGGGGAGCTGTTTTTT. The chain uses TRBV4-2 and TRBJ2-2; D unclear. The CDR3 runs 16 residues. From germline, CDR1 is LGHNA and CDR2 YNFKEQ. The ends were cut back, 0 bases at V and 0 bases at J, with 8 bases in the middle.

This CDR3 is CATLRGTSPSDTQYF. The CDR3 coding sequence is TGTGCCACCTTAAGGGGGACTAGCCCCTCAGATACGCAGTATTTT. The chain couples TRBV2 to TRBJ2-3; 9 bases align to TRBD2. CDR1 and CDR2 from the germline V gene are SNHLY and FYNNEI. V trimming: 10 bases; J trimming: 4 bases; junction bases outside the gene matches: 12. This CDR3 has 15 amino acids.

V gene TRBV29-1 combines with J gene TRBJ2-1; possibly TRBD2 for D (5 bases). Trimming took off 4 bases at V and 12 bases at J, with 10 bases between the two ends. The CDR3 has 10 amino acids. CDR1 and CDR2 from the germline V gene are SQVTM and ANQGSEA. CDR3 region: CSVAEAAQFF. The CDR3 nucleotides are TGCAGCGTTGCCGAAGCGGCGCAGTTCTTC.

Relative to its sample, this clone is medium-sized (0.01 to 0.1%). The chain uses TRBV10-3 and TRBJ2-7; 8 nucleotides line up with TRBD1. V was clipped by 5 bases and J by 5 bases; unmatched bases: 5. Germline lookup yields CDR1 ENHRY and CDR2 SYGVKD. The CDR3 consists of 13 residues. CDR3 amino acids: CAISRTGYHEQYF. For the CDR3, the DNA is TGTGCCATCAGTAGGACAGGGTACCACGAGCAGTACTTC.

The chain links TRBV7-6 to TRBJ2-7; 8 nucleotides align to TRBD1. With V trimmed by 5 bases and J by 0 bases, 12 bases remained unmatched. Germline V gene data show CDR1 as SGHVS and CDR2 as FNYEAQ. The CDR3 consists of 17 residues. The CDR3: CASSASLPGQDSYEQYF. CDR3 sequence (DNA): TGTGCCAGCAGCGCTAGTCTGCCGGGACAGGACTCCTACGAGCAGTACTTC.

This clone was counted between two and nine times. The chain is built from TRBV28 and TRBJ1-2; 10 bases agree with TRBD1. The V and J ends lost 6 bases and 8 bases, in that order; junction bases with no gene match: 9. CDR1 and CDR2 from the germline V gene are MDHEN and SYDVKM. The CDR3 totals 14 residues. The CDR3 sequence is CASSFDRGPGGYTF. CDR3 DNA: TGTGCCAGCAGCTTTGACAGGGGGCCTGGCGGCTACACCTTC.

V and J are TRBV6-1 and TRBJ2-2; TRBD2 matches at 7 bases. This CDR3 contains 14 residues. The V gene end was trimmed by 3 bases and the J gene end by 6 bases; junction bases not matched to a gene: 4. Germline-derived CDR1 and CDR2 are MNHNS and SASEGT. CDR3 protein: CASSEAGAPGELFF. CDR3 in DNA: TGTGCCAGCAGTGAGGCGGGAGCCCCCGGGGAGCTGTTTTTT.

The V call is TRBV4-2, the J call TRBJ1-5; D call uncertain. The CDR3 runs to 16 residues. Between the trimmed V and J ends, which lost 0 bases and 4 bases, there was a span of 13 bases. The germline CDR1 and CDR2 sequences are LGHNA and YNFKEQ. The CDR3 DNA reads TGTGCCAGCAGCCAAGATACACCCGGAGGTAATCAGCCCCAGCATTTT. This codes for CASSQDTPGGNQPQHF.

This chain connects TRBV9 to TRBJ2-3; 9 nucleotides line up with TRBD2. The V and J ends lost 3 bases and 4 bases, in that order; junction bases with no gene match: 9. Looked up from germline, CDR1 is SGDLS and CDR2 is YYNGEE. The length of the CDR3 is 16 residues. CDR3 residues: CASSGLSGRVADTQYF. For the CDR3, the DNA is TGTGCCAGCAGCGGACTTAGCGGGAGAGTCGCAGATACGCAGTATTTT.

This chain connects TRBV2 to TRBJ1-2; unclear D gene. CDR1 is SNHLY, CDR2 FYNNEI, per germline. There are 16 residues in the CDR3. The germline V and J ends were trimmed by 5 bases and 2 bases, with 18 bases remaining between them. The CDR3 DNA reads as TGTGCCAGCAGTCAACTGAGGGTTTTAACGAACTATGGCTACACCTTC. It encodes CASSQLRVLTNYGYTF. The whole variable domain, filled in from reference TRBV2 and TRBJ1-2, reads EPEVTQTPSHQVTQMGQEVILRCVPISNHLYFYWYRQILGQKVEFLVSFYNNEISEKSEIFDDQFSVERPDGSNFTLKIRSTKLEDSAMYFCASSQLRVLTNYGYTFGSGTRLTVV.